This T cell receptor beta chain was sequenced for a study of T cell responses to AZD1222 COVID-19 vaccine. General study points: Along spike, vaccine-associated CD4 TCRs were found throughout, with dominance at 160-218 and 743-854.

For this clone: As yet, its antigen is unknown.

In germline, CDR1 is MNHEY, CDR2 SMNVEV (reference sequence). The length of the CDR3 is 13 residues. V shed 0 bases and J shed 6 bases, with 8 bases lying between them. This table comes from immunoSEQ multiplex PCR, and its TCRdb copy is limited to in-frame clones, with some not included. The sample lists fewer than 110,000 clones; about nine tenths were seen once. The chain carries TRBV27 and TRBJ1-2; D may be TRBD1 (6 bases). The TCR was taken from an adult in good health. Sequences were derived from peripheral blood, sampled on day 0 of AZD1222 vaccination. CDR3 nucleotide sequence: TGTGCCAGCAGTTTATCGCCAGGGGATGGCTACACCTTC. This gives the protein CASSLSPGDGYTF.